The next 6 T cell receptor beta chains were all read from a single sample in a study of blood T cells in healthy people across ages. A second PCR, run for roughly 7 to 12 cycles, used a sample-barcoded 5' primer plus a J-beta primer mix. TCRdb itself ran the 5' RACE reads through MiXCR, one entry per CDR3 protein. This sample yields 1.5 million or so distinct CDR3 sequences, of which approximately 42% are seen a single time; approximately 4% belongs to the top ten. The specimen sequenced was blood. These TCRs come from a woman aged 18 to 35 in good health.

This clonotype showed up just a few times. The V and J genes are TRBV10-3 and TRBJ1-1; weak D call: TRBD1 (5 bases). Germline values: CDR1 ENHRY, CDR2 SYGVKD. Between the trimmed V and J ends, which lost 4 bases and 4 bases, there was a span of 13 bases. The CDR3 is 14 amino acids. In DNA form, the CDR3 reads TGTGCCATCAGTGGGAGCGCGGGGGTCACTGAAGCTTTCTTT. Protein product: CAISGSAGVTEAFF.

This clonotype was seen repeatedly, ten times or more. The CDR3 bases are TGTGCCAGCAGACTCAACTATGGCTACACCTTC. Its protein product is CASRLNYGYTF. V is TRBV12-3 or TRBV12-4 and J is TRBJ1-2, with D unclear. The CDR3 spans 11 residues. The V gene lost 6 bases and the J gene lost 2 bases, with 4 bases spanning the gap.

The chain has TRBV15 and TRBJ2-1, with D possibly being TRBD2 (5 bases). Germline lookup yields CDR1 LNHNV and CDR2 YYDKDF (reference sequence). CDR3 length: 13 residues. V was trimmed by 0 bases and J by 10 bases, leaving 10 bases between them. For the CDR3, the DNA is TGTGCCACCAGCAGAGATAGGCCGGGGGAGCAGTTCTTC. Translating gives CATSRDRPGEQFF.

CDR3 coding DNA: TGTGCCAGCAGCTCCCGCGCTGGCCAGCCCCAGCATTTT. Its protein product is CASSSRAGQPQHF. The chain couples TRBV6-2 or TRBV6-3 to TRBJ1-5, with D hard to call. Trimming stripped 6 bases from V and 7 bases from J, with 13 bases between. Germline V lookup: CDR1 MNHEY, CDR2 SVGEGT. The CDR3 consists of 13 residues.

This clonotype came up a few times. The chain links TRBV12-3 or TRBV12-4 to TRBJ1-2, with D tentatively TRBD1 (6 bases). Trimming left V 6 bases short and J 5 bases short, with 13 bases between. There are 13 residues in the CDR3. The CDR3 coding sequence is TGTGCCAGCAGAGTAGGGCAGGGGTATGGCTACACCTTC. Translation gives CASRVGQGYGYTF.

The V and J genes are TRBV9 and TRBJ1-2; TRBD1 matches 8 bases. V lost 4 bases, J lost 4 bases, and 6 bases stayed unmatched. The CDR3 loop spans 14 amino acids. Germline lookup yields CDR1 SGDLS and CDR2 YYNGEE. The CDR3 DNA is TGTGCCAGCAGCTTCGGACAGGGTCTCTATGGCTACACCTTC. Its translation: CASSFGQGLYGYTF.